The rows below give T cell receptor beta chains drawn from one sample of a study of shared clonotypes between healthy human individuals. Clones were read by immunoSEQ multiplex PCR, and TCRdb kept only the in-frame ones, dropping some. The profile shows about 120,000 clones, more than 65% of them singletons. The sequenced sample consisted of memory CD8+ T cells sorted from blood. The receptors were sampled from a woman aged 25 to 39 in good health. The conserved cysteine and the conserved F or W are not part of the CDR3 here. Clone size is shown for a subset of rows, as once, few, many or a class of expanded clone.

TRBV28	TRBJ2-6	few	ASTPGQTSGANVLT
TRBV5-1	TRBJ2-7	.	ASSLESLSGFSYEQY
TRBV30	TRBJ1-4	.	AWQSNSGGREKLF
TRBV11-2	TRBJ2-3	.	ASSKRSTFPGADTQY
TRBV7-8	TRBJ2-3	.	ASSPLTPSGSGDTQY
TRBV2	TRBJ2-5	many	ASTEDPYQETQY
TRBV4-1	TRBJ2-7	.	ASSHRAMSSYEQY
TRBV6-6	TRBJ2-7	few	ASSYDSRTYEQY
TRBV6-1	TRBJ2-7	few	ASSDPLAGEPTSYEQY
TRBV15	TRBJ2-3	.	ATSKVSPRSTQY
TRBV5-1	TRBJ2-1	.	ASRLAGGYNEQF
TRBV11-2	TRBJ2-7	few	ASSVLGGAGDEQY
TRBV27	TRBJ2-7	.	ASSLNRRSGLADYEQY
TRBV19	TRBJ2-5	.	ASSIYFSGAQETQY
TRBV19	TRBJ1-1	.	ASSSSPGTEAF
TRBV19	TRBJ2-7	.	ASSILRTSGSEQY
TRBV7-9	TRBJ1-1	medium-sized	ASSLVSVEAF
TRBV7-9	TRBJ1-1	.	ASSTWTANTEAF
TRBV28	TRBJ2-3	.	ASSLFPTDTQY
TRBV25-1	TRBJ2-6	.	ASTRGSGANVLT
TRBV6-6	.	once	ASSYAGRKTYEQY
TRBV19	TRBJ1-5	.	ASRLRDRGRSNQPQH
TRBV28	TRBJ1-6	.	ASKRGSSYNSPLH
TRBV14	TRBJ2-7	many	ASSPANYEQY
TRBV4-1	TRBJ2-7	few	ASSQGRSGSAYEQY
TRBV5-1	TRBJ1-5	.	ASSLDTYSNQPQH
TRBV4-1	TRBJ1-5	few	ASSLGTGGNQPQH
TRBV7-9	TRBJ1-1	.	ASSLRVTATAF
TRBV19	TRBJ2-1	.	ASKLIAGEASEQF
TRBV28	TRBJ1-1	.	ASSYRISDTEAF
TRBV12-2	TRBJ2-2	few	ASRLEVAGGRELF
TRBV1	TRBJ2-7	many	TSSQDETGGPPYEQY
TRBV4-1	TRBJ2-2	.	ASSHPAGGHTTRIAGELF
TRBV4-1	TRBJ2-1	once	ASSQLEGLDWQGEQF
TRBV10-2	TRBJ2-7	.	ASRGGYEQY
TRBV9	TRBJ1-2	.	ASSPSGTGDFNYGYT
TRBV5-1	TRBJ2-3	.	ASSLTGSDTQY
TRBV7-2	TRBJ1-1	.	ASTASRKNTEAF
TRBV7-8	TRBJ2-3	once	ASSNLLLGTDTQY
TRBV27	TRBJ2-7	.	ASSLSGLHYEQY
TRBV6-4	TRBJ1-5	once	ASSDGSTGNQPQH
TRBV2	TRBJ2-1	few	ASSGRMGRAGETGNEQF
TRBV5-4	.	.	ASGTSGSNEQY
TRBV29-1	TRBJ2-1	.	SVEEMTGTSASSYNEQF
TRBV1	TRBJ2-6	.	TSRVGRLCTSRTNVLT
TRBV7-9	TRBJ2-1	.	ASPGERGRGDEQF
TRBV4-1	TRBJ2-5	.	ASSQGSGERETQY
TRBV4-2	TRBJ2-7	.	ASSQGAEQLAVTYEQY
TRBV28	TRBJ1-1	.	ASLRGPRGYTEAF
TRBV29-1	TRBJ2-7	once	SVGDRGSYEQY
TRBV2	TRBJ1-1	.	ASSYERDTEAF
TRBV6-1	TRBJ2-7	.	ASSERCWGTVCYEQY
TRBV6-5	TRBJ2-1	.	ASSYRTGAKEQF